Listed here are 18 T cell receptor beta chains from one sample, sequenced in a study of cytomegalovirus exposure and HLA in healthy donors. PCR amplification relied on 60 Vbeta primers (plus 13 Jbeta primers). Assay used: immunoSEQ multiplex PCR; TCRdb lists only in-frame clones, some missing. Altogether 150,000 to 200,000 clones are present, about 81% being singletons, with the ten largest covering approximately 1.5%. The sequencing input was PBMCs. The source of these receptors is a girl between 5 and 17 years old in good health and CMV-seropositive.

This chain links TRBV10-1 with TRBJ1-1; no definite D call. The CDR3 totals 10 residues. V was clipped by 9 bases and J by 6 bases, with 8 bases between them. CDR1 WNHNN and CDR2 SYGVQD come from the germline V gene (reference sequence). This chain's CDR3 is CARADPEAFF. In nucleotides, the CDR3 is TGCGCCAGGGCGGATCCTGAAGCTTTCTTT.

In nucleotides, the CDR3 is TGTGCCAGCAGCCACCGGGACATCAAATCCCAGCATTTT. Protein: CASSHRDIKSQHF. The rearrangement uses TRBV6-6 and TRBJ1-5; TRBD1 might be the D (6 bases). This CDR3 is 13 amino acids long. Germline V lookup: CDR1 MNHNY, CDR2 SVGAGI (reference sequence). V dropped 6 bases and J dropped 11 bases, with 17 bases sitting between them.

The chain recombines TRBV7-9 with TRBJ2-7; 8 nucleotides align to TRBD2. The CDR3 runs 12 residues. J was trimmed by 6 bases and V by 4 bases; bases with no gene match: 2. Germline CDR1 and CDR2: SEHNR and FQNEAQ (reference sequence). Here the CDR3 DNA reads TGTGCCAGCAGCTCGGGACTAGGCGAGCAGTACTTC. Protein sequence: CASSSGLGEQYF.

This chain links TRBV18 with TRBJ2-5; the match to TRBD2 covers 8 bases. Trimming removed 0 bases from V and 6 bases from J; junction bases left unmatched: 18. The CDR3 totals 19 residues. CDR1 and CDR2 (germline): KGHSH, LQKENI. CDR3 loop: CASSPPATSANRGKKTQYF. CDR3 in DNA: TGTGCCAGCTCACCACCGGCGACTAGCGCAAATAGGGGAAAGAAGACCCAGTACTTC.

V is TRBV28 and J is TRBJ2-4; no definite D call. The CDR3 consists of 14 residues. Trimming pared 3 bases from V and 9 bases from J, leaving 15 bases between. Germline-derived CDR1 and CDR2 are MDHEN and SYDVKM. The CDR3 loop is CASSFLGLPGIQYF. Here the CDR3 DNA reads TGTGCCAGCAGTTTCCTAGGCCTTCCTGGCATTCAGTACTTC.

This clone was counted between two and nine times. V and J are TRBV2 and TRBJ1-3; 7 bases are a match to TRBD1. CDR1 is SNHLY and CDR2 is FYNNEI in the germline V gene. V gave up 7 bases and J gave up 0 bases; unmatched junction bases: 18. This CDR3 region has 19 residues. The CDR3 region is CASTERSTWTGASGNTIYF. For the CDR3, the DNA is TGTGCCAGCACCGAGAGATCTACGTGGACAGGCGCCTCTGGAAACACCATATATTTT.

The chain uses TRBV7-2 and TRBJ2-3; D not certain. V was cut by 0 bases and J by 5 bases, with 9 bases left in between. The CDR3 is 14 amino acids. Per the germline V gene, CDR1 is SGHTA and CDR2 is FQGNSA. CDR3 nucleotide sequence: TGTGCCAGCAGCTTAGCGCTCCTAGGAGATACGCAGTATTTT. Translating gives CASSLALLGDTQYF.

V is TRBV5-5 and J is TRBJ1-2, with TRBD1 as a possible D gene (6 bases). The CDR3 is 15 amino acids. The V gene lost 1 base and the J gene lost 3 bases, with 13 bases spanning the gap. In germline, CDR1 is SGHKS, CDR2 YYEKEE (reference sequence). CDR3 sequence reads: CASSLQGHGDYGYTF. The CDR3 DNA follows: TGTGCCAGCAGCTTGCAGGGACACGGGGACTATGGCTACACCTTC. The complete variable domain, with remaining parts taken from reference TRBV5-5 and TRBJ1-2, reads DAGVTQSPTHLIKTRGQQVTLRCSPISGHKSVSWYQQVLGQGPQFIFQYYEKEERGRGNFPDRFSARQFPNYSSELNVNALLLGDSALYLCASSLQGHGDYGYTFGSGTRLTVV.

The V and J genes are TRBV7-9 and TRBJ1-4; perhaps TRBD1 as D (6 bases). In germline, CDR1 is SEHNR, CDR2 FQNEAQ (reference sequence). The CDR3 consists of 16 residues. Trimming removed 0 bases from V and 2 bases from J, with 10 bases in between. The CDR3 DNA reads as TGTGCCAGCAGCTTAGCGCAGGGGTCGACTAATGAAAAACTGTTTTTT. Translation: CASSLAQGSTNEKLFF.

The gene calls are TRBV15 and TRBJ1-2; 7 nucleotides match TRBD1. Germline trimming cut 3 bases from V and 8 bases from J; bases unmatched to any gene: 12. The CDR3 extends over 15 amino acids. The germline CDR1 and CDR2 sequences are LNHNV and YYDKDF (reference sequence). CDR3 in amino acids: CATSSDDRQGRGYTF. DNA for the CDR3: TGTGCCACCAGCAGTGACGATAGACAGGGCAGGGGCTACACCTTC.

In nucleotides, the CDR3 is TGTGCCAGCAGCGTAGTAGGTGACTCGGAGCAGTTCTTC. Translating gives CASSVVGDSEQFF. V gene TRBV9 combines with J gene TRBJ2-1; D is unresolved. The CDR3 has 13 amino acids. Germline CDR1 reads SGDLS; CDR2 reads YYNGEE. The V end lost 0 bases, the J end lost 10 bases, and 11 bases lay between the germline ends.

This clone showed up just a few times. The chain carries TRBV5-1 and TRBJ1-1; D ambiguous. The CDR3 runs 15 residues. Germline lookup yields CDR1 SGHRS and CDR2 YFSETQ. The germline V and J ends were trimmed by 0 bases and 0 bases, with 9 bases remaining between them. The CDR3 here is CASSLGLGLNTEAFF. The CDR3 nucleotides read TGCGCCAGCAGCTTGGGTCTGGGCTTGAACACTGAAGCTTTCTTT.

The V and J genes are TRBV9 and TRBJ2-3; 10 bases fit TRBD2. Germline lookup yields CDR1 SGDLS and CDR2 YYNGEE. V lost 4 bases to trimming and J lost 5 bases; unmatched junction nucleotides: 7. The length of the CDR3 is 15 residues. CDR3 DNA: TGTGCCAGCAGCCTTAGCGGGAGGTGGATAGATACGCAGTATTTT. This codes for CASSLSGRWIDTQYF.

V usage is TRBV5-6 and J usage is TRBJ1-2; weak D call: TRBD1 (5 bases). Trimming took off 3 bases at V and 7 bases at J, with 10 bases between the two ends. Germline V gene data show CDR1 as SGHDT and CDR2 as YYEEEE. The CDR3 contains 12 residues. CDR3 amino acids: CASSSRGFGYTF. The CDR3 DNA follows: TGTGCCAGCAGCTCCCGGGGGTTTGGCTACACCTTC.

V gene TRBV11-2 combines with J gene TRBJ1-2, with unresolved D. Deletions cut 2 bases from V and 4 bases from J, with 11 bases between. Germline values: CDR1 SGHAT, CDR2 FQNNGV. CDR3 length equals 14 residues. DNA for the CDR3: TGTGCCAGCAGCTTATTACGGGAAACCTATGGCTACACCTTC. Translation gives CASSLLRETYGYTF.

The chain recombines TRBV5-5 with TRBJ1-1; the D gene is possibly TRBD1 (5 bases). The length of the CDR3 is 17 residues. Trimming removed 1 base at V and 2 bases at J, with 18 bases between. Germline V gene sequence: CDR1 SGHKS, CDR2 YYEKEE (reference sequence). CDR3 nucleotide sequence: TGTGCCAGCAGCTTGAGATCGACAGCTCGTACCAACACTGAAGCTTTCTTT. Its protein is CASSLRSTARTNTEAFF.

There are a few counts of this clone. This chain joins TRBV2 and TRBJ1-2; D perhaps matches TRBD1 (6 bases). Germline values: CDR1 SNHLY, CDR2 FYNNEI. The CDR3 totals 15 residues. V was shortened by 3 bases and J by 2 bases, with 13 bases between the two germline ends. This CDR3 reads CASSEGKGQNYGYTF. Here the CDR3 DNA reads TGTGCCAGCAGTGAGGGAAAAGGACAGAACTATGGCTACACCTTC.

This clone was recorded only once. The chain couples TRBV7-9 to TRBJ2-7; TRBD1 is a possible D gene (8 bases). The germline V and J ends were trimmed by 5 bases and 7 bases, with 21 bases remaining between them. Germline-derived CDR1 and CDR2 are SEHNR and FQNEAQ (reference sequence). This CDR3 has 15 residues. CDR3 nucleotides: TGTGCCAGCAGCCTTCCTCCCGGACAGGGAGGGGAGCAGTACTTC. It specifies CASSLPPGQGGEQYF.